The clone carrying this T cell receptor (beta chain) was counted many times. Antigen: not known. The sample is drawn from a study of CD8 T cells in ankylosing spondylitis. Study-level results: Blood of patients with ankylosing spondylitis appeared to be characterized by a TCR beta motif of several highly homologous variants. Disease-linked clones were reportedly significantly enriched in matched ankylosing spondylitis synovial fluid.

Libraries of TCR beta came from quantitative 5'-RACE with molecular barcodes. MiXCR, applied by TCRdb to the 5' RACE reads, yields one record per CDR3 protein. The sample contains 150,000 or so distinct CDR3 sequences, approximately 20% of which appear only once. Trimming took 6 bases from V and 6 from J, leaving 6 bases between them. CDR3 size: 11 residues. The gene calls are TRBV12-3 or TRBV12-4 and TRBJ2-1; D is undetermined. The source of this sequence is a male donor with ankylosing spondylitis or in good health (not recorded which). Source material: blood, either unsorted or a sorted T cell fraction (not recorded which). CDR3 loop: CASSSINEQFF. The CDR3 bases are TGTGCCAGCAGCTCCATCAATGAGCAGTTCTTC.